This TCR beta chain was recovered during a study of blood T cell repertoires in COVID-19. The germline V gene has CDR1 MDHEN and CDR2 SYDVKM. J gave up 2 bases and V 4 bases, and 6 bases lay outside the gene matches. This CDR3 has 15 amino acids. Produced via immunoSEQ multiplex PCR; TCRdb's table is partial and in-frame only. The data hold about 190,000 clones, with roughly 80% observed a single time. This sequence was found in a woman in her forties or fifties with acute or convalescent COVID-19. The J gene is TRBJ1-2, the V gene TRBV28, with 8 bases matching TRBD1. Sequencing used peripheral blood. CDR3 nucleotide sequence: TGTGCCAGCAGTTCCCCAAACAGGGGGAACTATGGCTACACCTTC. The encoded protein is CASSSPNRGNYGYTF.